This note documents a single TCR beta chain sequence. Its antigen remains unknown. TCRdb ran MiXCR on the reads and lists one entry per CDR3 protein. The table has tens of thousands of distinct CDR3 sequences, over 60% seen once. The source of the sample is a study of type 1 regulatory T cells. V trimming: 7 bases; J trimming: 7 bases; junction bases outside the gene matches: 9. Germline CDR1 is SNHLY and CDR2 is FYNNEI. The CDR3 consists of 15 residues. This sequence originates from a human donor in good health. The sample taken for sequencing was cultured T cells, either the whole culture or a sorted T cell fraction (not recorded which). Subset defined: Tr1-enriched cell product generated in vitro against host alloantigens. The V gene is TRBV2, the J gene TRBJ1-3; 11 bases fit TRBD1. The CDR3 DNA reads as TGTGCCAGCACGCAAGCGGACAGGGGGCCTAACACCATATATTTT. It is translated as CASTQADRGPNTIYF.